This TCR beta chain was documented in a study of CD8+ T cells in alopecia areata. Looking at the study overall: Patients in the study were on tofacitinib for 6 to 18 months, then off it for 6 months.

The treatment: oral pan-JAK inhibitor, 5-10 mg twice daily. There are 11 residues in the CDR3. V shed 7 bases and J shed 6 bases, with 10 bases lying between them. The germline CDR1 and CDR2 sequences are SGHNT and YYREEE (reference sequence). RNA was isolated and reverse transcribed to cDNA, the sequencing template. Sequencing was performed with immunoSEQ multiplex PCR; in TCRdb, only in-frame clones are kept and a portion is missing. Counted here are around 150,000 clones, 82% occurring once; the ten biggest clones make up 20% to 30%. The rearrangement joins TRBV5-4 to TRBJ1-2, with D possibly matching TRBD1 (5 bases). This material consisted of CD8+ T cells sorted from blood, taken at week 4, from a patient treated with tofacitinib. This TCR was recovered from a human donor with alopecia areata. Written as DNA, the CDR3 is TGTGCCAGCCGGGGCCCCCATGGCTACACCTTC. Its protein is CASRGPHGYTF.